This TCR beta chain was sequenced during a study of memory CD4+ T cells and cytomegalovirus serostatus. Study results and caveats: Of under 200 reported CMV TCRbeta sequences, about 67 were found in memory CD4+ repertoires.

Details on this clone: What it binds is unknown.

Libraries were prepared by immunoSEQ multiplex PCR; TCRdb keeps only in-frame clonotypes and omits some of them. The sample shows more than 55,000 clones, 82% of them seen only once. Per the germline V gene, CDR1 is LGHNA and CDR2 is YNFKEQ. The CDR3 has 18 residues. Trimming cost V 0 bases and J 11 bases, with 26 bases left between them. Single viable CD3+CD4+CD8-CD45RO+ cells were sorted as the memory CD4+ T cells. Donors' CMV status reflects serum IgG against pp150, pp28, p38, p52. After thawing, CD4+ T cells were positively selected. Sample: memory CD4+ T cells from blood. The V call is TRBV4-2, the J call TRBJ2-1; D is ambiguous. The TCR comes from an adult in good health and CMV-seronegative. For the CDR3, the DNA is TGTGCCAGCAGCCAAGAACCCATTGGAATTAGGCCCGAAGGCCAGCAGTTCTTC. Translation gives CASSQEPIGIRPEGQQFF.